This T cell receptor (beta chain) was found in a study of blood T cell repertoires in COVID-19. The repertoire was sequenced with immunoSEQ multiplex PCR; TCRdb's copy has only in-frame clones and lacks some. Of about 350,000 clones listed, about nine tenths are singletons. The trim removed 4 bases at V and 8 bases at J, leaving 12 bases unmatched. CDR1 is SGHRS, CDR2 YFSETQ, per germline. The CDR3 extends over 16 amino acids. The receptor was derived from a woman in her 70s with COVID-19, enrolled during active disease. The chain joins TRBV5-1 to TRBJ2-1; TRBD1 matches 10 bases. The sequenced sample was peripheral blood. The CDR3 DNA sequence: TGCGCCAGCAGCCTGAATCAATGGACAGGGGGAGATGAGCAGTTCTTC. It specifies CASSLNQWTGGDEQFF.